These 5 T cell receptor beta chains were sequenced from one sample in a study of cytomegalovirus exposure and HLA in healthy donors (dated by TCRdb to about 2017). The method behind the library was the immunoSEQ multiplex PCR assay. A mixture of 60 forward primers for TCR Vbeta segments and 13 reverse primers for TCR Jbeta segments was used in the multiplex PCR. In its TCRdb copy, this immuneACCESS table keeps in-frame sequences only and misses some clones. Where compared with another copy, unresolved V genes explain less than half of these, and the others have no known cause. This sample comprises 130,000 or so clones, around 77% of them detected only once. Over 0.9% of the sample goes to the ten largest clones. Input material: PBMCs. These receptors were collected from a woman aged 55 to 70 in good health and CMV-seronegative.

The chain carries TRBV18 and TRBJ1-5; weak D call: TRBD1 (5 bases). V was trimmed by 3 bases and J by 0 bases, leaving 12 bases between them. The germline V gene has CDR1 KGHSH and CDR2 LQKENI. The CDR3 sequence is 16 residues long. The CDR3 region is CASSPGRDSSNQPQHF. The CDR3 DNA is TGTGCCAGCTCACCCGGGAGGGACTCTAGCAATCAGCCCCAGCATTTT.

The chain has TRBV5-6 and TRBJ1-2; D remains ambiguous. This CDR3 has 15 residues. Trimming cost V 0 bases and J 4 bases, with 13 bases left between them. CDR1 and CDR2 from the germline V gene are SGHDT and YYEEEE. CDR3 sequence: CASSLGPERGYGYTF. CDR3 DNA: TGTGCCAGCAGCTTGGGGCCTGAAAGAGGCTATGGCTACACCTTC.

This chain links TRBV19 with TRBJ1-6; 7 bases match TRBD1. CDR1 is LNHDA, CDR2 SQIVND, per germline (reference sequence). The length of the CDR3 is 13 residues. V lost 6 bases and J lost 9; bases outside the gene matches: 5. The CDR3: CASSRDRSSPLHF. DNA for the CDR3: TGTGCCAGTAGCCGGGACAGAAGTTCACCCCTCCACTTT.

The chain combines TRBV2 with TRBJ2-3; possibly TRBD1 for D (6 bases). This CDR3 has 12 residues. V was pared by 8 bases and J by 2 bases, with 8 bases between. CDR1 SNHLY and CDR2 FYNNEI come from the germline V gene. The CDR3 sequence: CASEGVTDTQYF. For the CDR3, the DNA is TGTGCCAGCGAGGGGGTCACAGATACGCAGTATTTT.

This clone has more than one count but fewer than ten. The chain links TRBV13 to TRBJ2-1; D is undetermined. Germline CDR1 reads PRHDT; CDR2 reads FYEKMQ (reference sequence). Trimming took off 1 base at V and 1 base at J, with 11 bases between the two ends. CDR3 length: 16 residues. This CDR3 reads CASSLVVAASYNEQFF. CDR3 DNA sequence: TGTGCCAGCAGCTTAGTTGTAGCAGCGTCCTACAATGAGCAGTTCTTC.